Listed below are T cell receptor beta chains from one sample, sequenced in a study of cytomegalovirus exposure and HLA in healthy donors. Data came from immunoSEQ multiplex PCR; TCRdb stores just in-frame clones and leaves some out. This sample has roughly 130,000 clones, with around 80% found just once. The sequencing input was PBMCs. The receptors originated from a man between 18 and 29 years old in good health and CMV-seronegative. CDR3s include the opening cysteine and the closing phenylalanine or tryptophan. D genes are given only for firm matches. Some rows mark clone size as missing; the rest say once, few, many or name a class of expanded clone.

clone_size d_call j_call v_call cdr3_aa cdr3_nt
. TRBD1 TRBJ2-7 TRBV27 CASSLSGTGHGEQYF TGTGCCAGCAGTTTATCCGGGACAGGGCACGGCGAGCAGTACTTC
few . TRBJ1-1 TRBV4-2 CASSLSSLGTEAFF TGTGCCAGCAGCCTATCTTCACTCGGCACTGAAGCTTTCTTT
. . TRBJ2-5 TRBV2 CASRVGGRETQYF TGTGCCAGCAGGGTTGGGGGCAGGGAGACCCAGTACTTC
. TRBD2 TRBJ2-5 TRBV28 CASSFGLAASGSQETQYF TGTGCCAGCAGTTTTGGTCTCGCGGCTAGCGGGAGTCAAGAGACCCAGTACTTC
. . TRBJ2-2 TRBV9 CASSIPAGGGELFF TGTGCCAGCAGCATCCCCGCCGGGGGCGGGGAGCTGTTTTTT
few . TRBJ1-2 TRBV11-2 CASSGLVATGYTF TGTGCCAGCAGCGGACTGGTAGCAACTGGCTACACCTTC
. . TRBJ1-1 TRBV6-5 CASSHRTASTEAFF TGTGCCAGCAGCCACCGGACAGCGAGCACTGAAGCTTTCTTT
. TRBD1 TRBJ1-2 TRBV6-5 CASSYGDSYSYTF TGTGCCAGCAGTTACGGGGACAGTTACAGCTACACCTTC
few . TRBJ1-1 TRBV2 CASTRGTESTEAFF TGTGCCAGCACCCGGGGAACTGAGAGCACTGAAGCTTTCTTT
. TRBD2 TRBJ2-5 TRBV7-9 CASSLRTGGEETQYF TGTGCCAGCAGCTTACGGACGGGAGGGGAGGAGACCCAGTACTTC
. . TRBJ2-7 TRBV10-1 CAPKYFEQYF TGCGCCCCCAAGTACTTCGAGCAGTACTTC
. TRBD1 TRBJ1-2 TRBV19 CASSPWDSYGYTF TGTGCCAGTAGTCCCTGGGACAGCTATGGCTACACCTTC
few . TRBJ2-5 TRBV6-5 CASRKSGQETQYF TGTGCCAGCAGAAAGAGCGGTCAAGAGACCCAGTACTTC
. . TRBJ1-6 TRBV10-2 CASSESGDLGRSPLHF TGCGCCAGCAGTGAGTCAGGGGACTTGGGGCGTTCACCCCTCCACTTT
once TRBD1 TRBJ1-2 TRBV5-8 CASSRDRGLYGYTF TGTGCCAGCAGCCGGGACAGGGGGCTTTATGGCTACACCTTC
. TRBD1 TRBJ1-2 TRBV28 CASSLGDRQGGYTF TGTGCCAGCAGTTTAGGGGACAGGCAAGGGGGCTACACCTTC
. TRBD2 TRBJ2-1 TRBV19 CASSITSGSNFYNEQFF TGTGCCAGTAGTATTACTAGCGGGAGTAATTTCTACAATGAGCAGTTCTTC
. . TRBJ2-3 TRBV9 CASSLRGTDTQYF TGTGCCAGCAGCCTCAGAGGAACAGATACGCAGTATTTT
. TRBD2 TRBJ2-2 TRBV27 CASSYVGGDVTGELFF TGTGCCAGCAGTTATGTGGGAGGGGACGTCACCGGGGAGCTGTTTTTT
. . TRBJ1-6 TRBV10-3 CAIKRENSPLHF TGTGCCATCAAGAGGGAAAATTCACCCCTCCACTTT
. TRBD2 TRBJ2-1 TRBV19 CASSIEGVASGRWGVDEQFF TGTGCCAGTAGTATAGAGGGGGTAGCTAGCGGGAGATGGGGTGTTGATGAGCAGTTCTTC
. . TRBJ1-1 TRBV30 CAWRQEGTEAFF TGTGCCTGGAGACAGGAGGGTACTGAAGCTTTCTTT